This entry describes one TCR beta chain. The CDR3 loop spans 18 amino acids. After removal of 1 base from V and 5 bases from J, the junction contained 14 bases not matched to a gene. The germline V gene has CDR1 MGHRA and CDR2 YSYEKL. The source of the sample is a study of T-cell memory formation after mild COVID-19. TCRdb independently ran MiXCR on the 5' RACE reads; one entry per CDR3 protein. Of 250,000 to 350,000 distinct CDR3 sequences in the sample, roughly a fifth are singletons; the top ten hold 20% to 25%. This receptor was obtained from a man in his late teens or twenties who had mild COVID-19 (a few samples of this study predate the infection). Cell type and time point are not known. Sequencing was done on a sample of PBMCs or a T cell subset sorted from them (not recorded which). The gene calls are TRBV4-1 and TRBJ2-7; TRBD2 agrees at 10 bases. CDR3 sequence reads: CASSQVPSGGAEFNEQYV. The CDR3, as DNA: TGCGCCAGCAGCCAAGTCCCCAGCGGGGGGGCCGAATTCAACGAGCAGTACGTC.